These 5 T cell receptor beta chains were sequenced from one sample in a study of cytomegalovirus exposure and HLA in healthy donors. Primers included in the PCR were 60 Vbeta and 13 Jbeta primers. Clones were read by immunoSEQ multiplex PCR, and TCRdb kept only the in-frame ones, dropping some. Seen in this sample are 150,000 or so clones; the ten most common clones hold 1.6%. The sequencing sample was made of PBMCs. These receptors were collected from a woman aged 50 to 60 in good health and CMV-seronegative.

The V gene is TRBV4-2, the J gene TRBJ2-1; TRBD2 is a possible D gene (5 bases). Looked up from germline, CDR1 is LGHNA and CDR2 is YNFKEQ. The CDR3 extends over 16 amino acids. The germline V and J ends were trimmed by 4 bases and 0 bases, with 13 bases remaining between them. The CDR3 DNA follows: TGTGCCAGCAGCCCGTTGACTATCAGCTCCTACAATGAGCAGTTCTTC. As protein: CASSPLTISSYNEQFF.

V usage is TRBV7-8 and J usage is TRBJ1-2, with D perhaps TRBD1 (5 bases). Per the germline V gene, CDR1 is SGHVS and CDR2 is FQNEAQ. This CDR3 has 12 amino acids. The V end lost 6 bases, the J end lost 5 bases, and 10 bases lay between the germline ends. As DNA, the CDR3 is TGTGCCAGCAGTTTCGGGGGATATGGCTACACCTTC. Translating it yields CASSFGGYGYTF. Together with reference TRBV7-8 and TRBJ1-2, the CDR3 gives the full variable domain: GAGVSQSPRYKVAKRGQDVALRCDPISGHVSLFWYQQALGQGPEFLTYFQNEAQLDKSGLPSDRFFAERPEGSVSTLKIQRTQQEDSAVYLCASSFGGYGYTFGSGTRLTVV.

This sequence joins TRBV30 and TRBJ1-1; D is unresolved. Trimming took 1 base from V and 2 from J, leaving 11 bases between them. CDR1 and CDR2 from the germline V gene are GTSNPN and SVGIG (reference sequence). CDR3 length: 14 amino acids. CDR3 DNA sequence: TGTGCCTGGAGTGAAGTTAGAGTAAACACTGAAGCTTTCTTT. This translates into CAWSEVRVNTEAFF.

The chain couples TRBV11-3 to TRBJ2-2; 10 bases align to TRBD1. This CDR3 comprises 16 residues. V lost 5 bases, J lost 6 bases, and 9 bases stayed unmatched. CDR1 SGHNT and CDR2 YENEEA come from the germline V gene. The CDR3 sequence is CASSRWTGGPAGELFF. CDR3 in DNA: TGTGCCAGCAGCCGTTGGACAGGGGGACCGGCCGGGGAGCTGTTTTTT.

The V gene is TRBV5-1, the J gene TRBJ2-3; unclear D gene. Looked up from germline, CDR1 is SGHRS and CDR2 is YFSETQ. The CDR3 contains 13 residues. Trimming cost V 3 bases and J 4 bases, with 9 bases left between them. The CDR3 loop is CASSWASADTQYF. DNA of the CDR3: TGCGCCAGCAGCTGGGCGTCGGCAGATACGCAGTATTTT.